The source of this T cell receptor beta chain is a study of graft-versus-host responses after intestinal transplantation. Looking at the study overall: Those transplanted obtained multivisceral, liver-intestinal, or isolated intestinal grafts. Whole-study findings and limits: Patients with graft-donor T cell macrochimerism had high graft-versus-host to host-versus-graft clonal ratios in allografts.

CDR1 is MGHRA, CDR2 YSYEKL, per germline. The junction had 2 bases not matched to a gene; V was cut back by 4 bases and J by 0 bases. This CDR3 has 14 amino acids. In regard to this clone: Its antigen remains unidentified.

The assay was immunoSEQ multiplex PCR, and TCRdb's table has in-frame clones only and misses some. Of 90,000 to 95,000 clones detected, just over 90% appear once; the ten largest clones hold approximately 5.6%. The sample in question was unstimulated CD8+ T cells sorted from spleen or lymph node cells, obtained before intestinal transplant. This clonotype originated in a human donor who received an intestinal transplant. The chain is built from TRBV4-1 and TRBJ1-1; 7 nucleotides match TRBD1. CDR3 nucleotide sequence: TGCGCCAGCAGCCCCCAGGGGGTGAACACTGAAGCTTTCTTT. Translation gives CASSPQGVNTEAFF.